This TCR beta chain was sequenced in a study of cytomegalovirus exposure and HLA in healthy donors. A remark on this clone: What it binds is not known.

Study-level findings and limits: Whilst most TCR sequences proved rare, a subset of public TCRs occurred across many donors. It has been reported that TCR beta sequences accurately predicted the HLA-A and HLA-B alleles of most subjects.

The study ran its PCR with 60 Vbeta and 13 Jbeta primers. The table came from immunoSEQ multiplex PCR; TCRdb's copy has only in-frame clones and leaves some out. The sample yields about 150,000 clones, about three quarters seen once. The specimen sequenced was PBMCs. The TCR sequence derives from a man aged 50-59 years in good health and CMV-seropositive.

CDR3 bases: TGTGCCAGCAGCCTAATACAGGGGGCGAATGAAAAACTGTTTTTT. It translates to CASSLIQGANEKLFF. The chain recombines TRBV7-9 with TRBJ1-4; 9 bases agree with TRBD1. From germline, CDR1 is SEHNR and CDR2 FQNEAQ (reference sequence). Trimming at V came to 5 bases and at J to 5 bases, leaving 6 bases not matched to a gene. The CDR3 is 15 amino acids.